A selection of T cell receptor beta chains follows, all from one sample in a study of CD8 T cells in Susac syndrome. TCRdb used MiXCR to reprocess the immunoSEQ multiplex PCR reads, holding one entry per CDR3 protein. The sample lists 120,000 or so distinct CDR3 sequences; roughly 93% were seen once. Material: CD4+ T cells from PBMCs. All receptors derive from a human donor with multiple sclerosis. Each CDR3 is given with its conserved first and last residue. A D gene is named only where the DNA matches it firmly. Only part of the rows carry a size: once, few, many, or a class if the clone is expanded.

TRBD1,15,few,TRBV6-5,TRBJ1-6,TGTGCCAGCAGGTCGGGACAGCTCTATAATTCACCCCTCCACTTT,CASRSGQLYNSPLHF
-,14,-,TRBV4-3,TRBJ2-5,TGCGCCAGCAGTCCAAGCTATACGCCCGGGGCCCAGTACTTC,CASSPSYTPGAQYF
-,13,-,TRBV20-1,TRBJ2-7,TGCAGTGCTTGGGACCCCCGCTCCTACGAGCAGTACTTC,CSAWDPRSYEQYF
-,15,-,TRBV7-8,TRBJ2-4,TGTGCCAGCAGCCCATACAGGGATAGAGGAAACATTCAGTACTTC,CASSPYRDRGNIQYF
-,15,-,TRBV5-4,TRBJ1-6,TGTGCCAGCAGCTTGGCCATAGGGGATAATTCACCCCTCCACTTT,CASSLAIGDNSPLHF
TRBD1,15,-,TRBV7-2,TRBJ2-7,TGTGCCAGCAGCTTGGCACTGACAGGGCGAGGCGAGCAGTACTTC,CASSLALTGRGEQYF
-,12,-,TRBV7-9,TRBJ1-1,TGTGCCAGCAGCCGAAGACAGTCTGAAGCTTTCTTT,CASSRRQSEAFF
TRBD2,15,-,TRBV20-1,TRBJ2-5,TGCAGTGCCGTCGGGCGGGGGGACGTCCAAGAGACCCAGTACTTC,CSAVGRGDVQETQYF
TRBD1,17,-,TRBV12-3/TRBV12-4,TRBJ2-3,TGTGCCAGCAGTTCTCTCCGGGACAGGGGGCAGAAAGATACGCAGTATTTT,CASSSLRDRGQKDTQYF
-,15,once,TRBV5-6,TRBJ1-2,TGTGCCAGCAGCCCACCGGGACATCTAAACTATGGCTACACCTTC,CASSPPGHLNYGYTF
-,14,-,TRBV5-1,TRBJ1-3,TGCGCCAGCCGGGACACCAAATCTGGAAACACCATATATTTT,CASRDTKSGNTIYF
TRBD1,15,once,TRBV12-3/TRBV12-4,TRBJ2-4,TGTGCCAGCAGAAGAACAGGGGGCGACAAAAACATTCAGTACTTC,CASRRTGGDKNIQYF
TRBD1,15,-,TRBV6-2/TRBV6-3,TRBJ2-5,TGTGCCAGCAGTCCTTGGACAGGGGGACCGGAGACCCAGTACTTC,CASSPWTGGPETQYF
TRBD1,13,-,TRBV20-1,TRBJ1-6,TGCAGTGTGGGGGACAGAGCGAATTCACCCCTCCACTTT,CSVGDRANSPLHF
-,13,-,TRBV10-3,TRBJ2-5,TGTGCCATCAGTGAGCGGCTCCAAGAGACCCAGTACTTC,CAISERLQETQYF
-,14,-,TRBV6-6,TRBJ1-4,TGTGCCAGCAGGAAAGGGGGGGTTGGGGAAAAACTGTTTTTT,CASRKGGVGEKLFF
-,13,-,TRBV12-3/TRBV12-4,TRBJ1-2,TGTGCCAGCAGCCCATATCCTGGGGTTGGCTACACCTTC,CASSPYPGVGYTF
-,16,-,TRBV20-1,TRBJ2-4,TGCAGTGCCAGATTGTTGGAGGCAGCGGGCAAAAACATTCAGTACTTC,CSARLLEAAGKNIQYF
-,13,-,TRBV10-2,TRBJ2-5,TGCGCCAGCAGTGAGACTCAAGGGGAGACCCAGTACTTC,CASSETQGETQYF
-,13,-,TRBV7-2,TRBJ2-7,TGTGCCAGCAGCCTTGACGACCGTAGGGAGCAGTACTTC,CASSLDDRREQYF
-,12,-,TRBV7-2,TRBJ2-7,TGTGCCAGCAGCCCGGGGAGGTGGGAGCAGTACTTC,CASSPGRWEQYF
TRBD2,15,-,TRBV7-2,TRBJ2-3,TGTGCCAGCAGCTTAACCGGACTAGCGTCGGATACGCAGTATTTT,CASSLTGLASDTQYF
-,14,-,TRBV7-8,TRBJ2-7,TGTGCCAGCAGCTTAGTCAGGGGAGGCTACGAGCAGTACTTC,CASSLVRGGYEQYF
-,14,-,TRBV7-2,TRBJ1-1,TGTGCCAGCAGCTTAGGGGGATCCTCCACTGAAGTTTTCTTT,CASSLGGSSTEVFF
-,18,once,TRBV12-3/TRBV12-4,TRBJ2-6,TGTGCCAGCAGTTTTTCGTGGCAGGAGCCTTCTGGGGCCAACGTCCTGACTTTC,CASSFSWQEPSGANVLTF
-,14,-,TRBV3-1,TRBJ1-5,TGTGCCAGCAGCCAGCGTCAGGGGAATCAGCCCCAGCATTTT,CASSQRQGNQPQHF
-,13,-,TRBV5-1,TRBJ1-6,TGCGCCAGCAGCTTGATCGGGGATTCACCCCTCCACTTT,CASSLIGDSPLHF
TRBD2,19,-,TRBV7-2,TRBJ2-4,TGTGCCAGCAGCTTCCCGGGACTAGCGGGGGGTGGAGCCAAAAACATTCAGTACTTC,CASSFPGLAGGGAKNIQYF
-,13,-,TRBV20-1,TRBJ2-7,TGCAGTGCTAGATTGGCAGGGAGCTACGAGCAGTACTTC,CSARLAGSYEQYF
TRBD1,14,-,TRBV29-1,TRBJ1-6,TGCAGCGCGAGGGGACAGGGGGATAATTCACCCCTCCACTTT,CSARGQGDNSPLHF
TRBD1,17,-,TRBV3-1,TRBJ1-3,TGTGCCAGCAGCTACGGACAGGACAGCGGCTCTGGAAACACCATATATTTT,CASSYGQDSGSGNTIYF
-,12,-,TRBV28,TRBJ1-1,TGTGCCAGCAGTCCAAGATATACTGAAGCTTTCTTT,CASSPRYTEAFF
-,13,-,TRBV30,TRBJ1-5,TGTGCCTGGGGAGAGAAGGGAAATCAGCCCCAGCATTTT,CAWGEKGNQPQHF
-,11,-,TRBV27,TRBJ2-1,TGTGCCAGCAGTGAATACAATGAGCAGTTCTTC,CASSEYNEQFF
-,14,-,TRBV19,TRBJ1-5,TGTGCCAGTAGTATACAGGACCAGAATCAGCCCCAGCATTTT,CASSIQDQNQPQHF
-,14,-,TRBV19,TRBJ2-5,TGTGCCAGTAATACGGGACTTCCCCAAGAGACCCAGTACTTC,CASNTGLPQETQYF
-,13,once,TRBV29-1,TRBJ1-3,TGCAGCGCCCAGGGGTTCTCTGGAAACACCATATATTTT,CSAQGFSGNTIYF
TRBD1,13,-,TRBV2,TRBJ1-1,TGTGCCAGCTTCAGGGGGAGTTATACTGAAGCTTTCTTT,CASFRGSYTEAFF
-,17,-,TRBV25-1,TRBJ2-6,TGTGCCAACAGTGACCCGGACAGTGCGTCTGGGGCCAACGTCCTGACTTTC,CANSDPDSASGANVLTF
TRBD1,15,-,TRBV6-5,TRBJ2-7,TGTGCCAGCGCAAGGGGACAGTTCTTCTCCTACGAGCAGTACTTC,CASARGQFFSYEQYF
-,13,-,TRBV5-1,TRBJ2-3,TGCGCCAGCAGTCCCCCAGTGGAAGATACGCAGTATTTT,CASSPPVEDTQYF
-,14,-,TRBV10-3,TRBJ1-2,TGTGCCATCAGTGAGTCGGGAACAGGCTCTGGCTACACCTTC,CAISESGTGSGYTF
-,15,-,TRBV28,TRBJ1-1,TGTGCCAGCAGTTCCGGGAGTCACAAGAGGACTGAAGCTTTCTTT,CASSSGSHKRTEAFF
-,14,-,TRBV30,TRBJ1-1,TGTGCCTGGAGTCAACGGGGGCGTACCACTGAAGCTTTCTTT,CAWSQRGRTTEAFF
-,11,-,TRBV3-1,TRBJ2-3,TGTGCCAGCAAGGCCCTTAATACGCAGTATTTT,CASKALNTQYF
-,15,-,TRBV4-3,TRBJ1-4,TGCGCCAGCAGCCAAGATAGGGGCGGGTCTGAAAAACTGTTTTTT,CASSQDRGGSEKLFF
TRBD2,14,-,TRBV29-1,TRBJ2-5,TGCAGCGTCAAGACTAGCGGGGGGGGAGAGACCCAGTACTTC,CSVKTSGGGETQYF
-,14,-,TRBV29-1,TRBJ2-7,TGCAGCGTTGAATCCGAGGTAGGGACCTACGAGCAGTACTTC,CSVESEVGTYEQYF
-,16,-,TRBV7-8,TRBJ2-7,TGTGCCAGCAGCTCCCATAGGCGGGGAACCACCTACGAGCAGTACTTC,CASSSHRRGTTYEQYF
-,17,-,TRBV6-2/TRBV6-3,TRBJ1-1,TGTGCCAGCAGTTACGTCATCGGAGGCATACAGAACACTGAAGCTTTCTTT,CASSYVIGGIQNTEAFF
-,14,-,TRBV18,TRBJ2-1,TGTGCCAGCTCACCACCCCCTAGGGGCGATGAGCAGTTCTTC,CASSPPPRGDEQFF
-,13,-,TRBV7-2,TRBJ1-1,TGTGCCAGCAGATTTGACGGTAGCACTGAAGCTTTCTTT,CASRFDGSTEAFF
-,14,-,TRBV20-1,TRBJ1-4,TGCAGTGCTTTGACAGGAGATGAGGGTGAAAAACTGTTTTTT,CSALTGDEGEKLFF